This entry features one T cell receptor (beta chain) sequence. These data originate in a study of blood T cell repertoires in COVID-19. Clones were read by immunoSEQ multiplex PCR, and TCRdb kept only the in-frame ones, dropping some. Here the sample spans about 77,000 clones, around 90% being singletons. The germline CDR1 and CDR2 sequences are SGHTS and YDEGEE. The CDR3 consists of 14 residues. J gave up 9 bases and V 4 bases, and 5 bases lay outside the gene matches. This TCR derives from a woman aged 80 or older with active or convalescent COVID-19. The rearrangement uses TRBV5-8 and TRBJ1-6, with TRBD1 matching over 9 bases. Sequencing was performed on peripheral blood. Here the CDR3 reads CASSRDRVFSPLHF. The CDR3 DNA reads TGTGCCAGCAGCCGGGACAGGGTATTTTCACCCCTCCACTTT.